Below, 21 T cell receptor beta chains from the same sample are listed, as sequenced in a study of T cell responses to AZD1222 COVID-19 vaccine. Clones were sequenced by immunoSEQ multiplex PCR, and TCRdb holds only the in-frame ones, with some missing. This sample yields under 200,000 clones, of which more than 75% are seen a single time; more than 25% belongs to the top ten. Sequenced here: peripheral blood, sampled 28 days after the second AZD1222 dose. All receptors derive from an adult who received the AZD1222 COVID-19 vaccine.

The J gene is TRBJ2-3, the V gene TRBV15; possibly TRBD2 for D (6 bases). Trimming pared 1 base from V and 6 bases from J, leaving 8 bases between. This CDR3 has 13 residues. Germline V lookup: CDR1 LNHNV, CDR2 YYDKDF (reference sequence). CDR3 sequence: CATSRAAGDTQYF. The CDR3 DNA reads TGTGCCACCAGCAGAGCGGCGGGGGATACGCAGTATTTT.

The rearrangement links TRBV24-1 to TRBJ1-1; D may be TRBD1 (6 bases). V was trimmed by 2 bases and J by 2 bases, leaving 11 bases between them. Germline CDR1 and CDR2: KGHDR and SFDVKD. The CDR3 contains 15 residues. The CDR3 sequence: CATSDSKQGNTEAFF. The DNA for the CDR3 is TGTGCCACCAGTGATTCTAAACAGGGTAACACTGAAGCTTTCTTT.

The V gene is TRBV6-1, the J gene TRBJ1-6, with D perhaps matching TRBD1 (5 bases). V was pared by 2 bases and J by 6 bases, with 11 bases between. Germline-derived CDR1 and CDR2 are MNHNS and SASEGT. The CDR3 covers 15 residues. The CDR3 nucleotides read TGTGCCAGCAGTGAAATCGACAGCGCTAATTCACCCCTCCACTTT. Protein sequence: CASSEIDSANSPLHF.

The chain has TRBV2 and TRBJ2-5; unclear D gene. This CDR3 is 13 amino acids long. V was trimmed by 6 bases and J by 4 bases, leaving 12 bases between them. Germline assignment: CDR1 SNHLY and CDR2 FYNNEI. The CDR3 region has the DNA TGTGCCAGCAGCCCGGTCCACCGAGAGACCCAGTACTTC. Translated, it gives CASSPVHRETQYF.

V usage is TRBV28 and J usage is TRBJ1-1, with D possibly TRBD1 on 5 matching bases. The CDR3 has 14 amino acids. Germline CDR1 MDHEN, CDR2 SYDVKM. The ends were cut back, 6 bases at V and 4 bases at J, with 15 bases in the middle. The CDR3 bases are TGTGCCAGCAGCATAACCCAGGGTGTCACTGAAGCTTTCTTT. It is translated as CASSITQGVTEAFF.

CDR3 sequence: CASSPRTGQGETQYF. The DNA of the CDR3 is TGTGCCAGCTCACCCCGGACAGGGCAGGGGGAGACCCAGTACTTC. The chain uses TRBV18 and TRBJ2-5, with 8 bases matching TRBD1. Germline CDR1 and CDR2: KGHSH and LQKENI. There are 15 residues in the CDR3. Germline trimming cut 3 bases from V and 5 bases from J; bases unmatched to any gene: 8. Full variable domain (missing parts from reference TRBV18 and TRBJ2-5): NAGVMQNPRHLVRRRGQEARLRCSPMKGHSHVYWYRQLPEEGLKFMVYLQKENIIDESGMPKERFSAEFPKEGPSILRIQQVVRGDSAAYFCASSPRTGQGETQYFGPGTRLLVL.

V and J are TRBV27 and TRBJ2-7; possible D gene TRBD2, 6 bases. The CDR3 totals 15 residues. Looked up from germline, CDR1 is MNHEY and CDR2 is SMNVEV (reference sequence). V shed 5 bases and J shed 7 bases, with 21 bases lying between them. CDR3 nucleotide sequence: TGTGCCAGCAGTCCAAGGACTGGGCGGGGCGGGGAGCAGTACTTC. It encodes CASSPRTGRGGEQYF.

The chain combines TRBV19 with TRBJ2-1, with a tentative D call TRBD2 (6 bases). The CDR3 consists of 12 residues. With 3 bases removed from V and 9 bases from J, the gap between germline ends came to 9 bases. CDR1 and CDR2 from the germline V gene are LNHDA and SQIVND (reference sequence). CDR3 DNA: TGTGCCAGTAGTATGGAGGGCAGTGAGCAGTTCTTC. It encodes CASSMEGSEQFF.

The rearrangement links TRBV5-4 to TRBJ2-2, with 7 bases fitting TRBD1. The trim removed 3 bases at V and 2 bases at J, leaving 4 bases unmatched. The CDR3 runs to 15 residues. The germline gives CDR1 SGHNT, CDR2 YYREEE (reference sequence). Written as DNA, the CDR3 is TGTGCCAGCAGCTCGGGACAGACTAACACCGGGGAGCTGTTTTTT. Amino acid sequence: CASSSGQTNTGELFF.

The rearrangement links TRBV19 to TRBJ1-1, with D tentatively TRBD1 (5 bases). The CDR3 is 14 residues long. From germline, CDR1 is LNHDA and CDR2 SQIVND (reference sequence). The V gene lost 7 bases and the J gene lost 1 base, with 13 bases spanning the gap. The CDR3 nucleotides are TGTGCCAGTATCGGCCAGGGAGGGAACACTGAAGCTTTCTTT. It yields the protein CASIGQGGNTEAFF.

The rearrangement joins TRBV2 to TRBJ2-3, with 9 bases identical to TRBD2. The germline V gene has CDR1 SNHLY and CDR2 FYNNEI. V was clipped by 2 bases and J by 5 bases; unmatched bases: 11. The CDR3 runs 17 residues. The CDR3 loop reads CASSELGVTSGRDTQYF. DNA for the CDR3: TGTGCCAGCAGTGAATTGGGGGTGACTAGCGGAAGAGATACGCAGTATTTT.

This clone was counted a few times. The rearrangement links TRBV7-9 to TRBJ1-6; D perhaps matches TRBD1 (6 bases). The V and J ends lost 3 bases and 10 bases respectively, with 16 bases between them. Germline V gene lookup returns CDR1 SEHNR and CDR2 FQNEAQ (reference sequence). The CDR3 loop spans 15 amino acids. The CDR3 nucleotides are TGTGCCAGCAGCTTGGGTGGCAGGGGTGAGTCACCCCTCCACTTT. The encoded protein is CASSLGGRGESPLHF.

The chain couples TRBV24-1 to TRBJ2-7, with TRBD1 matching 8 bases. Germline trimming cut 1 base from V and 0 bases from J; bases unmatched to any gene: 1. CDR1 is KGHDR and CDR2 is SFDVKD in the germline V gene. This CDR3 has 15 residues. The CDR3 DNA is TGTGCCACCAGTGATTTCACAGGGGGCTCCTACGAGCAGTACTTC. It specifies CATSDFTGGSYEQYF.

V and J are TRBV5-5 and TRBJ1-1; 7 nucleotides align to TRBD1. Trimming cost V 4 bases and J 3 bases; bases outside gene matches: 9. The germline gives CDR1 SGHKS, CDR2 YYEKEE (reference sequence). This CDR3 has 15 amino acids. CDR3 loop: CASSRARTGDTEAFF. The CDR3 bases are TGTGCCAGCAGCCGAGCTAGGACAGGAGACACTGAAGCTTTCTTT. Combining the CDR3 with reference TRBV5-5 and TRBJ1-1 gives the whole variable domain DAGVTQSPTHLIKTRGQQVTLRCSPISGHKSVSWYQQVLGQGPQFIFQYYEKEERGRGNFPDRFSARQFPNYSSELNVNALLLGDSALYLCASSRARTGDTEAFFGQGTRLTVV.

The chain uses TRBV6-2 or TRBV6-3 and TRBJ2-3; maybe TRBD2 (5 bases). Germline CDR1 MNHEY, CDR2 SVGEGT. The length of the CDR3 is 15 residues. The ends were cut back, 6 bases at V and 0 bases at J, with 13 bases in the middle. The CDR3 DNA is TGTGCCAGCAGCCCCGCGAGGGTTAGCACAGATACGCAGTATTTT. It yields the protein CASSPARVSTDTQYF.

CDR3 coding DNA: TGTGCCAGCAGCATGGACAGGGGGCTTAGAGAGACCCAGTACTTC. It yields the protein CASSMDRGLRETQYF. This sequence joins TRBV7-3 and TRBJ2-5, with TRBD1 identical over 11 bases. Germline trimming cut 5 bases from V and 4 bases from J; bases unmatched to any gene: 6. The CDR3 contains 15 residues. Looked up from germline, CDR1 is SGHTA and CDR2 is FQGTGA.

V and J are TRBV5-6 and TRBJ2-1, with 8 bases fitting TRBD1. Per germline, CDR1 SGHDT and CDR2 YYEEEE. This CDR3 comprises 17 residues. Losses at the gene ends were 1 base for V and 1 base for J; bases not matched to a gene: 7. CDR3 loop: CASSLNYQGASYNEQFF. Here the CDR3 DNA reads TGTGCCAGCAGCTTGAATTACCAGGGGGCATCCTACAATGAGCAGTTCTTC.

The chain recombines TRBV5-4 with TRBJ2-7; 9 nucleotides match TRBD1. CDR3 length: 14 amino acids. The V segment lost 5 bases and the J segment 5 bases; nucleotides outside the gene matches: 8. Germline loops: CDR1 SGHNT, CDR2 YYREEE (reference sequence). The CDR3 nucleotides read TGTGCCAGCAGTACAGGGGGCAGTATGGACGAGCAGTACTTC. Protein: CASSTGGSMDEQYF.

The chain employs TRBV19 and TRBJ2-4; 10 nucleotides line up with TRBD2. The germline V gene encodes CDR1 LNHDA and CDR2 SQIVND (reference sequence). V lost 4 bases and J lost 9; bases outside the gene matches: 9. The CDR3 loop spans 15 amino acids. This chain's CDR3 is CASSKGQGTSVIQYF. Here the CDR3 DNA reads TGTGCCAGTAGTAAAGGTCAGGGGACTAGCGTCATTCAGTACTTC.

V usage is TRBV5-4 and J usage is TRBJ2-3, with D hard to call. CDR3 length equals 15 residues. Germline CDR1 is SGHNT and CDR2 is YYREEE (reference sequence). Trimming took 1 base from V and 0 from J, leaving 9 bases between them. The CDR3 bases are TGTGCCAGCAGCTTGTTCGATCTTAGCACAGATACGCAGTATTTT. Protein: CASSLFDLSTDTQYF.

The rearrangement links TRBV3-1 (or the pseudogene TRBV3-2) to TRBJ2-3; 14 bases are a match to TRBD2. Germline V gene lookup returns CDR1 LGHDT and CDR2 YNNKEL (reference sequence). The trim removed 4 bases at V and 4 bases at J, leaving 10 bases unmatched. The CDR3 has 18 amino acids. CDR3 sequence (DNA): TGTGCCAGCAGCCCCCCCAGGGGACTAGCGGGAGTGTCAGATACGCAGTATTTT. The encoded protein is CASSPPRGLAGVSDTQYF.